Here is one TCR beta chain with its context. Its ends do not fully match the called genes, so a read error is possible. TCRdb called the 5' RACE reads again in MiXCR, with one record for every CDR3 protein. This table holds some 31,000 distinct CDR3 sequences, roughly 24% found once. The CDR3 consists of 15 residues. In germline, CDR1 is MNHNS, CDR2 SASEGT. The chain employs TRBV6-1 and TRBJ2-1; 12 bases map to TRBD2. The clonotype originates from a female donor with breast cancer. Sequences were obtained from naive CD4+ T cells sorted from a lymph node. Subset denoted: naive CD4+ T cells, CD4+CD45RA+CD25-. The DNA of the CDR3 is TGTGCCAGCAGCATGCTAGCGGGAGGGTTCGATGAGCAGCTCTTC. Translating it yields CASSMLAGGFDEQLF.